Listed below are T cell receptor beta chains from one sample, sequenced in a study of blood T cell repertoires in COVID-19. Only in-frame clones appear in the TCRdb table, and some are missing; sequencing was by immunoSEQ multiplex PCR. There are about 480,000 clones in the sample; roughly 90% occur only once, and less than 2% lies in the top ten. The sequenced sample consisted of PBMCs or T cells enriched from blood (not recorded which). Receptor source: a woman in her thirties or forties who had recovered from COVID-19. The CDR3 runs from the conserved cysteine through the conserved F or W. D genes are given only for firm matches. Clone size appears in some rows only: once, few, many, or a class for an expanded clone.

>NA|NA|TRBJ2-1|TRBV27
CASSKRLGSEDNEQFF
TGTGCCAGCAGCAAACGACTAGGTTCGGAAGACAATGAGCAGTTCTTC
>NA|NA|TRBJ2-5|TRBV5-4
CASSLPGVMETQYF
TGTGCCAGCAGCTTGCCGGGAGTTATGGAGACCCAGTACTTC
>NA|NA|TRBJ2-7|TRBV6-2/TRBV6-3
CASSPPPRTIPYEQYF
TGTGCCAGCAGTCCCCCTCCGCGAACGATTCCCTACGAGCAGTACTTC
>NA|NA|TRBJ1-2|TRBV11-2
CASRPVVGETGYGYTF
TGTGCCAGCAGACCCGTGGTAGGGGAAACGGGCTATGGCTACACCTTC
>NA|TRBD1|TRBJ1-2|TRBV7-9
CASSLEVVGQGYGYTF
TGTGCCAGCAGCTTAGAAGTGGTGGGACAGGGGTATGGCTACACCTTC
>NA|TRBD2|TRBJ2-2|TRBV5-1
CASSLVGRDTGELFF
TGCGCCAGCAGCTTGGTTGGGAGGGACACCGGGGAGCTGTTTTTT
>NA|TRBD1|TRBJ1-1|TRBV27
CASSAQGASLNTEAFF
TGTGCCAGCAGCGCCCAGGGGGCCTCTTTAAACACTGAAGCTTTCTTT
>NA|NA|TRBJ1-1|TRBV11-3
CASSSNTQYRDSTFF
TGTGCCAGCAGCTCGAATACGCAGTACAGGGATTCCACTTTCTTT
>NA|TRBD1|TRBJ1-1|TRBV14
CASSQLQGAGTEAFF
TGTGCCAGCAGCCAACTCCAGGGGGCAGGCACTGAAGCTTTCTTT
>NA|NA|TRBJ2-1|TRBV7-7
CASSLDFGSYNEQFF
TGTGCTAGCAGCTTAGACTTCGGCTCCTACAATGAGCAGTTCTTC
>NA|NA|TRBJ2-5|TRBV4-3
CASSQGPMETQYF
TGCGCCAGCAGCCAAGGTCCCATGGAGACCCAGTACTTC
>NA|NA|TRBJ1-2|TRBV10-3
CAISDGRGYGYTF
TGTGCCATCAGTGATGGGAGGGGCTATGGCTACACCTTC
>NA|NA|TRBJ1-4|TRBV3-1/TRBV3-2
CASSQDKRGQGGEKLFF
TGTGCCAGCAGCCAAGATAAGAGAGGCCAGGGTGGTGAAAAACTGTTTTTT
>NA|NA|TRBJ1-2|TRBV11-3
CASSLGGNYGYTF
TGTGCCAGCAGCTTAGGGGGCAACTATGGCTACACCTTC
>NA|NA|TRBJ2-7|TRBV7-8
CASSLGGHEQYF
TGTGCCAGCAGCCTGGGGGGGCACGAGCAGTACTTC
>NA|TRBD1|TRBJ1-2|TRBV5-1
CASSSGTVNYGYTF
TGCGCCAGCAGCTCCGGGACAGTTAACTATGGCTACACCTTC
>NA|NA|TRBJ2-1|TRBV5-6
CASSLPPEQFF
TGTGCCAGCAGCCTTCCCCCGGAGCAGTTCTTC
>many|TRBD2|TRBJ2-3|TRBV6-4
CASSERLAGADTQYF
TGTGCCAGCAGTGAACGACTAGCGGGAGCAGATACGCAGTATTTT
>NA|TRBD1|TRBJ1-1|TRBV19
CASSRGQGRNEAFF
TGTGCCAGTAGTAGGGGACAGGGGCGAAATGAAGCTTTCTTT
>once|NA|TRBJ1-1|TRBV7-9
CASSSLTGLVEYTEAFF
TGTGCCAGCAGCTCACTAACAGGGCTGGTGGAGTACACTGAAGCTTTCTTT
>once|TRBD1|TRBJ2-3|TRBV19
CATSGTGFSTDTQYF
TGTGCCACTTCCGGGACAGGGTTTAGCACAGATACGCAGTATTTT
>NA|NA|TRBJ2-3|TRBV10-3
CAIKNTRYFGDTQYF
TGTGCCATCAAGAATACTCGGTACTTCGGGGATACGCAGTATTTT
>NA|NA|TRBJ2-7|TRBV4-3
CASSQAWSNYEQYF
TGCGCCAGCAGCCAAGCGTGGAGCAACTACGAGCAGTACTTC
>NA|TRBD1|TRBJ2-4|TRBV27
CASSPLPRDRGSVLAKNIQYF
TGTGCCAGCAGTCCACTTCCCCGGGACAGGGGTTCAGTTCTAGCCAAAAACATTCAGTACTTC
>NA|TRBD1|TRBJ1-2|TRBV30
CAWSAPTTGVDGYTF
TGTGCCTGGAGTGCACCTACGACAGGGGTAGATGGCTACACCTTC
>few|NA|TRBJ1-3|TRBV7-2
CASSLAREDTIYF
TGTGCCAGCAGCTTAGCGCGAGAGGACACCATATATTTT
>NA|TRBD1|TRBJ1-2|TRBV27
CASSRLPHRGTYGYTF
TGTGCCAGCAGTCGCCTGCCCCACAGGGGGACCTATGGCTACACCTTC
>many|TRBD1|TRBJ1-2|TRBV10-3
CAITGGQDKNYGYTF
TGTGCCATCACCGGGGGACAGGATAAAAACTATGGCTACACCTTC
>NA|NA|TRBJ1-1|TRBV5-1
CASSLGTWSTEAFF
TGCGCCAGCAGCTTGGGAACCTGGAGCACTGAAGCTTTCTTT
>NA|TRBD1|TRBJ2-6|TRBV5-1
CASSPGWDRGRFSGANVLTF
TGCGCCAGCAGCCCTGGGTGGGACAGGGGGCGTTTCTCTGGGGCCAACGTCCTGACTTTC
>once|TRBD1|TRBJ2-1|TRBV24-1
CATSDFADRGHNEQFF
TGTGCCACCAGTGATTTTGCCGACAGGGGCCACAATGAGCAGTTCTTC
>few|TRBD1|TRBJ2-7|TRBV7-8
CASSLGAGGYEQYF
TGTGCCAGCAGCTTAGGGGCAGGGGGCTACGAGCAGTACTTC
>NA|TRBD2|TRBJ2-5|TRBV6-5
CASSGLAGQETQYF
TGTGCCAGCTCGGGACTAGCGGGACAAGAGACCCAGTACTTC
>NA|NA|TRBJ2-1|TRBV2
CASMRDYNNEQFF
TGTGCCAGCATGAGAGACTACAACAATGAGCAGTTCTTC
>NA|NA|TRBJ1-1|TRBV4-3
CASSQYPVTEAFF
TGCGCCAGCAGCCAATATCCGGTGACTGAAGCTTTCTTT
>NA|TRBD1|TRBJ1-1|TRBV7-2
CASSLVGQGGNEAFF
TGTGCCAGCAGCTTAGTAGGACAGGGGGGAAATGAAGCTTTCTTT
>NA|TRBD2|TRBJ2-3|TRBV5-4
CASSSASGSSEDTQYF
TGTGCCAGCAGTTCTGCTAGCGGGAGTTCTGAAGATACGCAGTATTTT
>NA|NA|TRBJ2-7|TRBV7-2
CASSNSGYEQYF
TGTGCCAGCAGCAATAGCGGATACGAGCAGTACTTC
>NA|NA|TRBJ2-5|TRBV28
CASTFGQNHQETQYF
TGTGCCAGCACCTTTGGACAGAACCACCAAGAGACCCAGTACTTC
>NA|NA|TRBJ2-1|TRBV9
CASSVGASDYNEQFF
TGTGCCAGCAGCGTCGGGGCTAGCGATTACAATGAGCAGTTCTTC
>NA|NA|TRBJ1-2|TRBV7-2
CASSQLGSIYGYTF
TGTGCCAGCAGCCAACTTGGGAGCATCTATGGCTACACCTTC
>NA|NA|TRBJ1-1|TRBV7-2
CASSFGGGGGGTEAFF
TGTGCCAGCAGCTTTGGGGGGGGCGGCGGAGGGACTGAAGCTTTCTTT
>NA|NA|TRBJ2-1|TRBV9
CASSVGAEEQFF
TGTGCCAGCAGCGTTGGGGCGGAAGAGCAGTTCTTC
>NA|TRBD2|TRBJ2-5|TRBV2
CASSERGTSRETQYF
TGTGCCAGCAGTGAACGGGGGACTAGTAGAGAGACCCAGTACTTC
>NA|TRBD2|TRBJ2-3|TRBV9
CASSVVAAGETDTQYF
TGTGCCAGCAGCGTAGTAGCAGCGGGAGAAACAGATACGCAGTATTTT
>NA|NA|TRBJ1-2|TRBV11-2
CASSLDPGGFSGYTF
TGTGCCAGCAGCTTAGATCCGGGGGGGTTCAGTGGCTACACCTTC
>NA|NA|TRBJ1-2|TRBV28
CASSLYSARRDYGYTF
TGTGCCAGCAGTTTATATTCGGCTCGGAGGGACTATGGCTACACCTTC
>NA|NA|TRBJ2-2|TRBV14
CASSPHLGQQNTGELFF
TGTGCCAGCAGCCCCCATCTGGGGCAGCAGAACACCGGGGAGCTGTTTTTT